This record looks at one TCR beta chain sequence and its context. Antigen specificity is unknown. Profiled with immunoSEQ multiplex PCR; TCRdb holds only in-frame clones, not every one. The data hold just over 60,000 clones, with 79% observed a single time. Unstimulated naive, memory, effector memory and TEMRA subsets underwent sequencing in a few donor pairs. V shed 3 bases, J shed 4 bases, and the junction held 2 bases outside the gene matches. In germline, CDR1 is SSHAT, CDR2 FNYEAQ (reference sequence). The length of the CDR3 is 13 residues. The sample originates from a study of siplizumab effects on memory and regulatory T cells. Findings of the study overall: The apparent diversity of naive T cells exceeded that of memory cells, and naive T cells seemed to make a major contribution to the alloresponse. Proliferating Tregs in siplizumab cultures were never verified as suppressive.

The chain couples TRBV7-7 to TRBJ2-5; TRBD1 agrees at 7 bases. This TCR came from a human donor in good health. Specimen: memory CD4+ T cells sorted from blood. The CDR3 DNA reads as TGTGCCAGCAGCTTCGACAGGGTAGAGACCCAGTACTTC. As protein: CASSFDRVETQYF.